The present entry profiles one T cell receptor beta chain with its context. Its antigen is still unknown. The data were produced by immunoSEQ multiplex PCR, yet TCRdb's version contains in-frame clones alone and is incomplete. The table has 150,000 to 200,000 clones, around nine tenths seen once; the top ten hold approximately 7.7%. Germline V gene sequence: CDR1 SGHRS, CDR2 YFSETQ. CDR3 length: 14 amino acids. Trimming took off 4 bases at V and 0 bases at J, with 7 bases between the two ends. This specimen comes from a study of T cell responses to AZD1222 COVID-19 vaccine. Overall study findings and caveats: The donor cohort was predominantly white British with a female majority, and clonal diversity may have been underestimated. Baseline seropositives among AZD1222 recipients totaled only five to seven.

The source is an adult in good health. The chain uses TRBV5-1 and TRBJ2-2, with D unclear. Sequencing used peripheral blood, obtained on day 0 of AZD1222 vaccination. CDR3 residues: CASSLRANTGELFF. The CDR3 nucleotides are TGCGCCAGCAGCCTTAGAGCGAACACCGGGGAGCTGTTTTTT.